This TCR beta chain was sequenced during a study of cytomegalovirus exposure and HLA in healthy donors. Donors counted as nominally healthy when sampled, yet unrecorded immune exposures were likely. Note on this clone: What it binds is not known.

Primers included in the PCR were 60 Vbeta and 13 Jbeta primers. Some clones are missing from TCRdb's copy, which holds only in-frame ones; the method was immunoSEQ multiplex PCR. The repertoire holds tens of thousands of clones, with under 75% as singletons. Study-level results: Accurate prediction of HLA-A and HLA-B alleles (for most subjects) was reportedly achieved from TCR beta sequences. Presence/absence analyses took donor sequencing depth as roughly uniform. The study flagged around 160 TCR beta chains as cytomegalovirus-associated.

Germline V gives CDR1 SEHNR, CDR2 FQNEAQ (reference sequence). Trimming cost V 5 bases and J 5 bases; bases outside gene matches: 5. CDR3 length: 14 amino acids. The chain has TRBV7-9 and TRBJ1-2; TRBD1 matches 10 bases. This receptor was identified in a human donor in good health. Sample: PBMCs. The CDR3 sequence is CASSPDRGLYGYTF. CDR3 DNA: TGTGCCAGCAGCCCGGACAGGGGGTTATATGGCTACACCTTC.